These 10 T cell receptor beta chains were sequenced from one sample in a study of human T cells and chemical hapten exposure. Time point meaning: patch test 2, 6 weeks after DPC sensitization. Regarding treatment: therapeutic diphenylcyclopropenone sensitization with weekly scalp DPC. Each CDR3 protein gets one entry after TCRdb re-called the RACE reads with MiXCR. The table has fewer than 100,000 distinct CDR3 sequences, 11% seen once. Sequenced material: whole blood, taken in connection with sensitization to the hapten diphenylcyclopropenone (DPC). Every receptor here comes from a man younger than 35 with alopecia areata. Some clones in this sample may be carry-over from other donors' samples.

The CDR3 sequence: CASSKARHSYEQYF. The DNA of the CDR3 is TGTGCCAGCAGCAAAGCCCGCCACTCCTACGAGCAGTACTTC. V and J are TRBV21-1 and TRBJ2-7. TRBV21-1 is a listed pseudogene. The CDR3 extends over 14 amino acids.

This clonotype was recorded a few times. The genes are TRBV20-1 and TRBJ2-5; D ambiguous. Deletions cut 2 bases from V and 2 bases from J, with 3 bases between. This CDR3 is 11 amino acids long. Germline V CDR1 and CDR2: DFQATT, SNEGSKA (reference sequence). CDR3 in amino acids: CSARKQETQYF. DNA for the CDR3: TGCAGTGCTAGAAAGCAAGAGACCCAGTACTTC.

In its sample, this clonotype was seen many times. The V gene is TRBV28, the J gene TRBJ1-1; 7 bases agree with TRBD1. Unmatched junction bases numbered 1, after V lost 2 bases and J lost 10 bases. The CDR3 runs to 11 residues. Per the germline V gene, CDR1 is MDHEN and CDR2 is SYDVKM. The CDR3 DNA is TGTGCCAGCAGTTTAAGGGGGCGAGCTTTCTTT. It codes for CASSLRGRAFF.

The rearrangement joins TRBV7-9 to TRBJ1-1; TRBD1 is a possible D gene (5 bases). The CDR3 has 12 amino acids. The V end was cut by 4 bases, the J end by 7 bases, with 10 bases between. Germline V gene lookup returns CDR1 SEHNR and CDR2 FQNEAQ (reference sequence). CDR3 loop: CASSSNRYEAFF. The CDR3 region has the DNA TGTGCCAGCAGCTCTAACAGGTATGAAGCTTTCTTT.

The rearrangement joins TRBV10-1 to TRBJ1-2, with a tentative D call TRBD1 (5 bases). CDR1 and CDR2 from the germline V gene are WNHNN and SYGVQD (reference sequence). Trimming stripped 6 bases from V and 3 bases from J, with 8 bases between. There are 12 residues in the CDR3. The CDR3 spells CASSDSDYGYTF. Here the CDR3 DNA reads TGCGCCAGCAGCGACAGTGACTATGGCTACACCTTC.

The chain joins TRBV6-6 to TRBJ1-1, with D uncertain. The V gene's germline CDR1 is MNHNY and CDR2 SVGAGI (reference sequence). Trimming took 5 bases from V and 1 from J, leaving 14 bases between them. The CDR3 extends over 15 amino acids. The CDR3 spells CASSDGYSRNTEAFF. Written as DNA, the CDR3 is TGTGCCAGCAGTGACGGGTATTCGAGGAACACTGAAGCTTTCTTT.

This clonotype was observed a handful of times. The genes are TRBV18 and TRBJ2-5; 7 nucleotides match TRBD1. Trimming took 4 bases from V and 2 from J; bases not matched to a gene: 7. CDR1 KGHSH and CDR2 LQKENI come from the germline V gene. This CDR3 spans 15 amino acids. This CDR3 is CASSRGRDRQETQYF. Here the CDR3 DNA reads TGTGCCAGCTCACGCGGCCGGGACAGACAAGAGACCCAGTACTTC. Full variable domain (missing parts from reference TRBV18 and TRBJ2-5): NAGVMQNPRHLVRRRGQEARLRCSPMKGHSHVYWYRQLPEEGLKFMVYLQKENIIDESGMPKERFSAEFPKEGPSILRIQQVVRGDSAAYFCASSRGRDRQETQYFGPGTRLLVL.

This clonotype was detected ten times or more. The V call is TRBV11-2, the J call TRBJ2-7, with TRBD2 matching 8 bases. J was trimmed by 5 bases and V by 7 bases; bases with no gene match: 10. The CDR3 is 14 amino acids. Germline V gene data show CDR1 as SGHAT and CDR2 as FQNNGV. CDR3 coding DNA: TGTGCCAGCATCCGGGGGGGCCTGATCGACGAGCAGTACTTC. This gives the protein CASIRGGLIDEQYF.

This clonotype occurred many times. Here the CDR3 DNA reads TGTGCCAGCAGTTACCCAGGGATGAGCACTGAAGCTTTCTTT. Its translation: CASSYPGMSTEAFF. The V gene is TRBV6-2 or TRBV6-3, the J gene TRBJ1-1, with D tentatively TRBD1 (5 bases). The CDR3 loop spans 14 amino acids. Trimming removed 2 bases from V and 4 bases from J, with 11 bases in between. Germline CDR1 is MNHEY and CDR2 is SVGEGT.

There are many counts of this clonotype. The chain recombines TRBV7-9 with TRBJ2-3; TRBD1 agrees at 7 bases. CDR3 size: 14 residues. The germline V gene encodes CDR1 SEHNR and CDR2 FQNEAQ (reference sequence). After removal of 3 bases from V and 1 base from J, the junction contained 1 base not matched to a gene. The CDR3: CASSFDRGTDTQYF. The CDR3 DNA follows: TGTGCCAGCAGCTTCGACAGGGGCACAGATACGCAGTATTTT.